The clone carrying this T cell receptor (beta chain) was seen just once. Partitioning of CD4+ cells yielded a CD45RA+ naive subset and a CD45RA-negative memory subset. Germline V gene sequence: CDR1 MNHNS, CDR2 SASEGT. Deletions cut 6 bases from V and 7 bases from J, with 12 bases between. The CDR3 runs to 12 residues. In the original analysis: Quality scores were absent from the junction-only immunoSEQ sequences, so filtering differed. Some clones are missing from TCRdb's copy, which holds only in-frame ones; the method was immunoSEQ multiplex PCR. The V and J calls and clone size come from that table; D and trimming were worked out from the DNA. The table shows 800,000 to 1,200,000 clones, with approximately 78% occurring only once. The sample is drawn from a study of shared clonotypes between healthy human individuals.

This chain uses TRBV6-1 with TRBJ1-2; D not certain. This TCR came from a man aged 18 to 29 in good health. Some clones in this sample may be carry-over from other donors' samples. Material: memory CD4+ T cells from PBMCs. Subset given: CD45RA-negative fraction. The CDR3 region is CASRVDLVGYTF. CDR3 DNA sequence: TGTGCCAGCAGGGTAGACCTCGTTGGCTACACCTTC.